This TCR beta chain was sequenced in a study of control samples from healthy donors and cancer patients. The CDR3 is 14 residues long. Trimming took off 2 bases at V and 7 bases at J, with 9 bases between the two ends. Germline-derived CDR1 and CDR2 are LNHDA and SQIVND (reference sequence). Using immunoSEQ multiplex PCR, the repertoire was profiled, and TCRdb retains in-frame clones only, with some absent. The sample holds 100,000 to 150,000 clones, roughly 91% seen once. This rearrangement joins TRBV19 to TRBJ1-6; D is undetermined. Sequenced sample: PBMCs. The TCR sequence derives from a man aged 50 or older with head and neck cancer. In DNA form, the CDR3 reads TGTGCCAGTAGTATAAACAGCCAAAATTCACCCCTCCACTTT. Translation: CASSINSQNSPLHF.